Sequencing of this T cell receptor beta chain was carried out in a study of PD-1 blockade in classical Hodgkin lymphoma. The CDR3 is made up of 15 amino acids. V was clipped by 3 bases and J by 4 bases; unmatched bases: 7. CDR1 and CDR2 (germline): SGDLS, YYNGEE. Specified time point: cycle 4 day 1 (C4D1), after 5 to 7 weeks of nivolumab. All the patients suffered relapse after autologous stem cell transplantation, and brentuximab vedotin exposure differed. This clone appeared a few times. Sequenced by immunoSEQ multiplex PCR; TCRdb stores in-frame clones only, minus some. This table has fewer than 45,000 clones, 66% appearing once.

The TCR originated in a human donor with classical Hodgkin lymphoma. This chain joins TRBV9 and TRBJ2-1; 7 positions agree with TRBD1. The sequenced sample was peripheral blood mononuclear cells (PBMCs), obtained before the fourth cycle of nivolumab. The CDR3 sequence is CASSETGAQYNEQFF. The CDR3, as DNA: TGTGCCAGCAGCGAAACAGGGGCGCAATACAATGAGCAGTTCTTC. The whole variable domain, filled in from reference TRBV9 and TRBJ2-1, reads DSGVTQTPKHLITATGQRVTLRCSPRSGDLSVYWYQQSLDQGLQFLIQYYNGEERAKGNILERFSAQQFPDLHSELNLSSLELGDSALYFCASSETGAQYNEQFFGPGTRLTVL.